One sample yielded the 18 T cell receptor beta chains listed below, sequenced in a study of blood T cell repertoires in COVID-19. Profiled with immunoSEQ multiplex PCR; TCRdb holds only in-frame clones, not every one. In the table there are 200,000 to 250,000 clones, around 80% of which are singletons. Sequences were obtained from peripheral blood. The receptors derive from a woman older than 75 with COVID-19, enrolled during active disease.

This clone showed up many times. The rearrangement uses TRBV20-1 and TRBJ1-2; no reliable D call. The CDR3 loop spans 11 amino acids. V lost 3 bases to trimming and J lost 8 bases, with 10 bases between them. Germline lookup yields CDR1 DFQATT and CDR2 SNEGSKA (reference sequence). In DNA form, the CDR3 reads TGCAGTGCTAGTGACGGGGTCGGCTACACCTTC. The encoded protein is CSASDGVGYTF.

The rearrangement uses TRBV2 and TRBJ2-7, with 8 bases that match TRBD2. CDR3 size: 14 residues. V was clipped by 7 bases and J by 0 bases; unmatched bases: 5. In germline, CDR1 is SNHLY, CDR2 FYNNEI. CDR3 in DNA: TGTGCCAGCATAAGCGGGGGCCTCTCCTACGAGCAGTACTTC. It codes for CASISGGLSYEQYF.

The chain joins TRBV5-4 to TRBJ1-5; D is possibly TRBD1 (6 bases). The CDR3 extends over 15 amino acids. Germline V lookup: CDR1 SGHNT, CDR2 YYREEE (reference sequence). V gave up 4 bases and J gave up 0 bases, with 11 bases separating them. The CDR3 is CASSPGTSSNQPQHF. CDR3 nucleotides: TGTGCCAGCAGCCCCGGGACATCTAGCAATCAGCCCCAGCATTTT. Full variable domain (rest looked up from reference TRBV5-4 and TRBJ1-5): ETGVTQSPTHLIKTRGQQVTLRCSSQSGHNTVSWYQQALGQGPQFIFQYYREEENGRGNFPPRFSGLQFPNYSSELNVNALELDDSALYLCASSPGTSSNQPQHFGDGTRLSIL.

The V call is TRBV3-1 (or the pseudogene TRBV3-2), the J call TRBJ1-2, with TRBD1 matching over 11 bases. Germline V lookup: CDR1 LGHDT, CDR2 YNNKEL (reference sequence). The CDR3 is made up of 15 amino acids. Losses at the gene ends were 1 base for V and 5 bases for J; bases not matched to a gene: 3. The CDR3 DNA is TGTGCCAGCAGCCAAGCCGGGACAGGGGGTTATGGCTACACCTTC. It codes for CASSQAGTGGYGYTF.

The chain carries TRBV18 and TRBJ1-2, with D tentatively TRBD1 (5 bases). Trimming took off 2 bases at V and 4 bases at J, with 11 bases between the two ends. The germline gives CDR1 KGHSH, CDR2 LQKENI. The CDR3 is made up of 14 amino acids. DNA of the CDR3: TGTGCCAGCTCACCAACGGGGGAGGGCTATGGCTACACCTTC. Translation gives CASSPTGEGYGYTF.

CDR3 residues: CASRRDRAMNTEAFF. The CDR3 DNA sequence: TGTGCCAGCAGACGAGACAGGGCCATGAACACTGAAGCTTTCTTT. The chain couples TRBV7-2 to TRBJ1-1, with 7 bases fitting TRBD1. Germline lookup yields CDR1 SGHTA and CDR2 FQGNSA. This CDR3 region has 15 residues. V gave up 6 bases and J gave up 0 bases; unmatched junction bases: 7.

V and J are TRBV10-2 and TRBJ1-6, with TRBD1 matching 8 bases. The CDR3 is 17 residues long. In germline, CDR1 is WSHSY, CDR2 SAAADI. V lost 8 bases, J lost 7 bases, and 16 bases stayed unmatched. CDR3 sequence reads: CASGRGTGPGFNSPLHF. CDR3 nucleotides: TGCGCCAGCGGAAGAGGGACAGGCCCAGGATTCAATTCACCCCTCCACTTT.

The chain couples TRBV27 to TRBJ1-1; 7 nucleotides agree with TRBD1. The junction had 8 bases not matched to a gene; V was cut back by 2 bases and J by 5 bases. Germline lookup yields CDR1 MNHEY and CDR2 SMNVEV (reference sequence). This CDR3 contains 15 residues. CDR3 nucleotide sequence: TGTGCCAGCAGTTTACAGACAGGGCTTATAACTGAAGCTTTCTTT. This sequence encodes CASSLQTGLITEAFF.

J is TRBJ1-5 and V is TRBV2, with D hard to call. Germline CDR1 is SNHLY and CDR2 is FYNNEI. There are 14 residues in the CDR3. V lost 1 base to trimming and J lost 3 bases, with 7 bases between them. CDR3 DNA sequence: TGTGCCAGCAGTGAAGTGACTGACAATCAGCCCCAGCATTTT. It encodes CASSEVTDNQPQHF.

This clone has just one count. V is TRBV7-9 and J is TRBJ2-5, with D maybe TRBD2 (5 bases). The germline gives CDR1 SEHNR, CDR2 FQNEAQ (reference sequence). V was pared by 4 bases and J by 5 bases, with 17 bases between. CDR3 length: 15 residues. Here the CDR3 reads CASSSGLRLGETQYF. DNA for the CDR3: TGTGCCAGCAGCTCGGGGTTGAGGCTTGGGGAGACCCAGTACTTC.

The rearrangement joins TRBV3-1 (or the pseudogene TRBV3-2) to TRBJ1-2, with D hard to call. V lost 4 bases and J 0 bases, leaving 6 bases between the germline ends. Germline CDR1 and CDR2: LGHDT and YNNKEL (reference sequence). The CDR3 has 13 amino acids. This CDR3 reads CASSPTSNYGYTF. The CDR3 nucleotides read TGTGCCAGCAGCCCAACTTCTAACTATGGCTACACCTTC.

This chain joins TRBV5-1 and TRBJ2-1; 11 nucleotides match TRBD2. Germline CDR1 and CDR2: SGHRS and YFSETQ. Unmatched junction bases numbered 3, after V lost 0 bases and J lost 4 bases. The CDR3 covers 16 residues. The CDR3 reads CASSLEVAGGYNEQFF. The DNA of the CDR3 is TGCGCCAGCAGCTTGGAAGTAGCGGGAGGGTACAATGAGCAGTTCTTC.

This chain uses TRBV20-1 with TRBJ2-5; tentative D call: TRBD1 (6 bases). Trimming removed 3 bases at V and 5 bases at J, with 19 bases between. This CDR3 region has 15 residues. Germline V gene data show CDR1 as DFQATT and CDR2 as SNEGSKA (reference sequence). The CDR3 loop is CSASEPKQGGETQYF. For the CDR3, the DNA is TGCAGTGCTAGTGAACCGAAACAGGGTGGCGAGACCCAGTACTTC.

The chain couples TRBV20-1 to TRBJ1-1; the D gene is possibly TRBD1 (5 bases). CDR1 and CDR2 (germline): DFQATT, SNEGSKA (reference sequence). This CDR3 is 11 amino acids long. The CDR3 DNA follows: TGCAGAGGACACTCGAACACTGAAGCTTTCTTT. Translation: CRGHSNTEAFF.

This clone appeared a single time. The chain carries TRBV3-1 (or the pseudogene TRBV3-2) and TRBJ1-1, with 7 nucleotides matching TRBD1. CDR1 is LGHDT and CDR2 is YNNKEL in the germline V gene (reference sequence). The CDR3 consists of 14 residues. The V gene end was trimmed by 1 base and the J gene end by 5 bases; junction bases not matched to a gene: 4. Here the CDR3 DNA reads TGTGCCAGCAGCCAAGCTGCAGGGGGAACTGAAGCTTTCTTT. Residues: CASSQAAGGTEAFF.

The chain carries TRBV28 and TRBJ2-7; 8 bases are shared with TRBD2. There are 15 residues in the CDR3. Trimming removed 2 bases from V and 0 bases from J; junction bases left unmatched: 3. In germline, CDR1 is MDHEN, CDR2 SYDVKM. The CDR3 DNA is TGTGCCAGCAGTTTAACTAGCGGTAGCTCCTACGAGCAGTACTTC. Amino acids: CASSLTSGSSYEQYF.

The CDR3: CASGTAYEQYF. CDR3 nucleotides: TGTGCCAGCGGAACAGCCTACGAGCAGTACTTC. The chain combines TRBV12-3 or TRBV12-4 with TRBJ2-7; the D is unclear. CDR3 length: 11 residues. Trimming took off 8 bases at V and 2 bases at J, with 7 bases between the two ends.

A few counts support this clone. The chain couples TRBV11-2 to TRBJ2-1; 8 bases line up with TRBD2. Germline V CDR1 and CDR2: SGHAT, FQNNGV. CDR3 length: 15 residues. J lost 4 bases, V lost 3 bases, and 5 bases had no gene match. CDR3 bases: TGTGCCAGCAGCTTCCGGGGGGGCGGGTACAATGAGCAGTTCTTC. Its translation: CASSFRGGGYNEQFF.